The 12 T cell receptor beta chains reported below all come from one sample, sequenced in a study of identical twins. TCRdb recomputed calls from the 5' RACE reads with MiXCR, one row per CDR3 protein. The sample shows roughly 230,000 distinct CDR3 sequences, about 8.3% of them seen only once. These same data were also listed under a study on yellow fever vaccine responses in identical twins.

Sequencing input: CD8+ T cells sorted from blood. These receptors were collected from a woman younger than 30 in good health.

The chain combines TRBV7-8 with TRBJ2-3, with 12 positions matching TRBD2. CDR3 size: 19 residues. The V gene end was trimmed by 4 bases and the J gene end by 3 bases; junction bases not matched to a gene: 14. The germline V gene has CDR1 SGHVS and CDR2 FQNEAQ. As DNA, the CDR3 is TGTGCCAGCAGCTCCAGCCTGGCTAGCGGGAGGGCCAGTACAGATACGCAGTATTTT. This sequence encodes CASSSSLASGRASTDTQYF.

In its sample, this clonotype was seen many times. This rearrangement joins TRBV6-1 to TRBJ2-1; 8 bases line up with TRBD1. The CDR3 is 15 amino acids. Trimming took 5 bases from V and 4 from J; bases not matched to a gene: 7. Germline CDR1 and CDR2: MNHNS and SASEGT. CDR3 in amino acids: CASSKDRAGYNEQFF. The CDR3 DNA reads as TGTGCCAGCAGTAAGGACAGGGCCGGGTACAATGAGCAGTTCTTC.

This clonotype was seen only a few times. This sequence joins TRBV5-1 and TRBJ2-5; 9 bases are shared with TRBD1. The V gene end was trimmed by 0 bases and the J gene end by 5 bases; junction bases not matched to a gene: 5. Per germline, CDR1 SGHRS and CDR2 YFSETQ. CDR3 length: 15 residues. For the CDR3, the DNA is TGCGCCAGCAGCTTGGTTGGGACAGGGAAGGAGACCCAGTACTTC. Translated: CASSLVGTGKETQYF.

This clonotype has a count of ten or more. The V gene is TRBV3-1, the J gene TRBJ2-1, with D possibly called TRBD1 or TRBD2 (6 bases each). V shed 0 bases and J shed 7 bases, with 13 bases lying between them. CDR3 length equals 15 residues. Per germline, CDR1 LGHDT and CDR2 YNNKEL (reference sequence). CDR3: CASSQDGTGANEQFF. The CDR3 DNA reads TGTGCCAGCAGCCAAGATGGGACGGGGGCAAATGAGCAGTTCTTC.

In DNA, the CDR3 is TGTGCCAGCAGCTTAGGGGGGGTAGATATGCGGGAGGGCCGTTGGAATGAGCAGTTCTTC. It yields the protein CASSLGGVDMREGRWNEQFF. The rearrangement joins TRBV11-2 to TRBJ2-1, with 9 bases matching TRBD2. The CDR3 totals 20 residues. The germline CDR1 and CDR2 sequences are SGHAT and FQNNGV. With 1 base clipped from V and 7 bases from J, the junction kept 20 bases outside the gene matches.

This chain uses TRBV9 with TRBJ2-3; weak D call: TRBD2 (5 bases). V gave up 6 bases and J gave up 3 bases, with 8 bases separating them. The CDR3 consists of 12 residues. Germline-derived CDR1 and CDR2 are SGDLS and YYNGEE. The CDR3 sequence is CASNEGTDTQYF. In DNA form, the CDR3 reads TGTGCCAGCAACGAGGGAACAGATACGCAGTATTTT.

This chain uses TRBV7-9 with TRBJ2-7; TRBD1 matches at 8 bases. The germline V gene encodes CDR1 SEHNR and CDR2 FQNEAQ (reference sequence). The CDR3 runs 14 residues. The V segment lost 5 bases and the J segment 3 bases; nucleotides outside the gene matches: 6. The CDR3 DNA follows: TGTGCCAGCAGCCCGCCGACAGGGGACTACGAGCAGTACTTC. Amino acids: CASSPPTGDYEQYF.

This clonotype came up a few times. The rearrangement links TRBV20-1 to TRBJ2-7, with 10 bases matching TRBD1. The CDR3 totals 16 residues. Trimming cost V 4 bases and J 4 bases; bases outside gene matches: 13. In germline, CDR1 is DFQATT, CDR2 SNEGSKA (reference sequence). CDR3 sequence: CSATPSGTGDAYEQYF. CDR3 sequence (DNA): TGCAGTGCTACCCCTTCCGGGACAGGGGATGCTTACGAGCAGTACTTC.

At least ten counts were recorded for this clonotype. V usage is TRBV5-1 and J usage is TRBJ2-7, with D hard to call. This CDR3 comprises 13 residues. V was pared by 3 bases and J by 3 bases, with 10 bases between. The germline V gene has CDR1 SGHRS and CDR2 YFSETQ. DNA for the CDR3: TGCGCCAGCAGCTGGGAAAGCTTCTACGAGCAGTACTTC. This sequence encodes CASSWESFYEQYF.

This chain joins TRBV25-1 and TRBJ2-7; 9 nucleotides align to TRBD1. CDR1 is MGHDK and CDR2 is SYGVNS in the germline V gene. The CDR3 consists of 13 residues. V dropped 6 bases and J dropped 5; count of bases not matched to a gene: 5. In nucleotides, the CDR3 is TGTGCCAGCAGAGGGACAGGGTCCAACGAGCAGTACTTC. This codes for CASRGTGSNEQYF.

This clonotype showed up many times. The chain has TRBV7-8 and TRBJ2-1, with TRBD2 identical over 9 bases. This CDR3 is built from 16 residues. The germline gives CDR1 SGHVS, CDR2 FQNEAQ. V shed 1 base, J shed 6 bases, and the junction held 7 bases outside the gene matches. CDR3 nucleotides: TGTGCCAGCAGCTTAGGTGGCGGGAGGGCTGTCAATGAGCAGTTCTTC. As protein: CASSLGGGRAVNEQFF.

The rearrangement uses TRBV20-1 and TRBJ2-7; TRBD1 is a possible D gene (5 bases). Per the germline V gene, CDR1 is DFQATT and CDR2 is SNEGSKA (reference sequence). This CDR3 has 12 residues. Between the trimmed V and J ends, which lost 3 bases and 4 bases, there was a span of 10 bases. CDR3 loop: CSASRVLYEQYF. DNA of the CDR3: TGCAGTGCTAGCAGGGTTTTGTACGAGCAGTACTTC.